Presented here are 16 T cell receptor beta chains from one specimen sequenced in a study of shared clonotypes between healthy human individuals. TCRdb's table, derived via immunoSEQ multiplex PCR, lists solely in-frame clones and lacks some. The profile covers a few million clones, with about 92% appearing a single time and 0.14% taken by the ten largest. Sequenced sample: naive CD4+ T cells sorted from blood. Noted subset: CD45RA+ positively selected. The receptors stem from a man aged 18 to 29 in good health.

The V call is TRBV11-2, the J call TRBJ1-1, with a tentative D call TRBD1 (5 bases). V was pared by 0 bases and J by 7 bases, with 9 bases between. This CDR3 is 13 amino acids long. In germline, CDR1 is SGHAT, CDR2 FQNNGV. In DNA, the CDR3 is TGTGCCAGCAGCTTAGAACGTAGGGGTGAAGCTTTCTTT. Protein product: CASSLERRGEAFF.

The CDR3 loop is CASSFSTAIGETQYF. As DNA, the CDR3 is TGTGCCAGCAGTTTTTCCACCGCCATAGGGGAGACCCAGTACTTC. The genes are TRBV28 and TRBJ2-5, with D unclear. Germline CDR1 MDHEN, CDR2 SYDVKM. The length of the CDR3 is 15 residues. V was trimmed by 3 bases and J by 5 bases, leaving 16 bases between them.

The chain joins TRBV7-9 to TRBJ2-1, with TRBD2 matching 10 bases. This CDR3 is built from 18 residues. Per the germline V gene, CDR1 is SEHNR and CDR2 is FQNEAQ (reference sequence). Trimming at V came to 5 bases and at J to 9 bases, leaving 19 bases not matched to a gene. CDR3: CASSQPTSGATRFVEQFF. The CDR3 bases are TGTGCCAGCAGCCAGCCCACTAGCGGGGCGACAAGGTTTGTTGAGCAGTTCTTC.

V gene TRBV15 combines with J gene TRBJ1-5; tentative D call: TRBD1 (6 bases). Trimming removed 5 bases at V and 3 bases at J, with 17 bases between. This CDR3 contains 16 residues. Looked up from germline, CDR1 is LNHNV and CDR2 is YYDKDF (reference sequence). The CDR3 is CATSDGRRQVNQPQHF. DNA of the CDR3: TGTGCCACCAGCGATGGGCGGAGACAGGTCAATCAGCCCCAGCATTTT.

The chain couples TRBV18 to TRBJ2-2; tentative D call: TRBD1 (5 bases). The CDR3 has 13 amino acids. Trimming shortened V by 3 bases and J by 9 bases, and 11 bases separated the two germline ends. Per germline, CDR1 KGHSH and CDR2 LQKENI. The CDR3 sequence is CASSPQGRRELFF. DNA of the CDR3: TGTGCCAGCTCACCGCAGGGTCGAAGGGAGCTGTTTTTT.

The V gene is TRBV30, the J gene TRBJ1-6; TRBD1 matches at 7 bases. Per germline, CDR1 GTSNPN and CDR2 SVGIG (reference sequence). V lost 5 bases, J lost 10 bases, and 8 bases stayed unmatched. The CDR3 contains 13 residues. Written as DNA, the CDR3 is TGTGCCTGGGCTACAGGGGTAGGCTCACCCCTCCACTTT. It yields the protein CAWATGVGSPLHF.

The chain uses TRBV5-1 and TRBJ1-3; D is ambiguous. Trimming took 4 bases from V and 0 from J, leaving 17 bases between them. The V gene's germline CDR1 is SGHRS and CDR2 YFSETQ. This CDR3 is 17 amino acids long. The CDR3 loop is CASSLVPNTISGNTIYF. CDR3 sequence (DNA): TGCGCCAGCAGCCTCGTCCCGAACACCATCTCTGGAAACACCATATATTTT.

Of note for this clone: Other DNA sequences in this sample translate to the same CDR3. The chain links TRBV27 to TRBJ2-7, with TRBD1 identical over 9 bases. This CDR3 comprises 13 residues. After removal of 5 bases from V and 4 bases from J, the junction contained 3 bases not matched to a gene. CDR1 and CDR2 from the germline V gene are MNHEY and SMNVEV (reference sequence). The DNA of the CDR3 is TGTGCCAGCAGTCAAGACAGGGGGTACGAGCAGTACTTC. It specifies CASSQDRGYEQYF.

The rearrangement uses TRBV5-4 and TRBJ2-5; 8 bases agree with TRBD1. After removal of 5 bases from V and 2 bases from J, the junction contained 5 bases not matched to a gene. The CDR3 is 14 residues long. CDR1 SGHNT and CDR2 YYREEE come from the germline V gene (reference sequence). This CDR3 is CASSRTGPQETQYF. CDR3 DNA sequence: TGTGCCAGCAGTCGGACAGGGCCGCAAGAGACCCAGTACTTC.

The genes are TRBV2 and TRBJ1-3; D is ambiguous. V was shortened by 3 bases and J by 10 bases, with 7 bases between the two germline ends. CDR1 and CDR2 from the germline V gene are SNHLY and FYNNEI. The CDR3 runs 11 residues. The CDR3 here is CASSDAWTIYF. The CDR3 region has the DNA TGTGCCAGCAGTGACGCATGGACCATATATTTT.

CDR3 nucleotide sequence: TGTGCCAGTACCGGGGGAGGCACCGTGGGGCACACCTTC. Translating it yields CASTGGGTVGHTF. The chain is built from TRBV19 and TRBJ1-2, with D tentatively TRBD1 (5 bases). Germline lookup yields CDR1 LNHDA and CDR2 SQIVND (reference sequence). Trimming took off 7 bases at V and 12 bases at J, with 21 bases between the two ends. The CDR3 loop spans 13 amino acids.

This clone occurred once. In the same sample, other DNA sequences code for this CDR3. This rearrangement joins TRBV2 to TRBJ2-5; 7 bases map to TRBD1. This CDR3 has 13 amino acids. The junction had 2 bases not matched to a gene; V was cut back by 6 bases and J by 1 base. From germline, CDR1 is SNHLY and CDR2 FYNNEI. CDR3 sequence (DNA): TGTGCCAGCAGACAGGGGCGCCAAGAGACCCAGTACTTC. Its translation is CASRQGRQETQYF.

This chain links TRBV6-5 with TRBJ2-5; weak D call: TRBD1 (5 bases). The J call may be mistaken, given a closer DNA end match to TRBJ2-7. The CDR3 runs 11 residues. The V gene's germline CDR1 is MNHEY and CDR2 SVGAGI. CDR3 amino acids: CASRDTYEQYF. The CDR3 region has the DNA TGTGCCAGCAGGGACACTTACGAGCAGTACTTC.

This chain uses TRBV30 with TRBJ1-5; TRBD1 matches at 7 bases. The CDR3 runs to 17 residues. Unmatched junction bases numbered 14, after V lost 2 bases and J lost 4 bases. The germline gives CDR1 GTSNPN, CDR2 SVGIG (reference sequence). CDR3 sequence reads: CAWSHARGARGNQPQHF. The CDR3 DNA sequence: TGTGCCTGGAGTCACGCCCGTGGGGCCAGGGGGAATCAGCCCCAGCATTTT.

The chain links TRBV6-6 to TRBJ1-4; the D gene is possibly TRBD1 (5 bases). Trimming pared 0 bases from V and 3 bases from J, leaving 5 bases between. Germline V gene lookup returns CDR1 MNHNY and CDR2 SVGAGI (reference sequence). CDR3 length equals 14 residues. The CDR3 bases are TGTGCCAGCAGTTACTCGGGACCTAATGAAAAACTGTTTTTT. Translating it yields CASSYSGPNEKLFF.

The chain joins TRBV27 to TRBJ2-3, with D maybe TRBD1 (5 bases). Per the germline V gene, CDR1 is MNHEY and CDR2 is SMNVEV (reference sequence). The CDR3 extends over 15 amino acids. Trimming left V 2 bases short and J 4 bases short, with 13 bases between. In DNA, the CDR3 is TGTGCCAGCAGTTTACAGGGTCGATCCGCAGATACGCAGTATTTT. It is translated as CASSLQGRSADTQYF.